This entry features one TCR beta chain sequence. This sample was included in a study of blood T cell repertoires in COVID-19. Study summary: Samples taken during acute and convalescent COVID-19 were collected in the United States, Italy and Spain. In each case, the material was cDNA or gDNA derived from T cells, B-cell-depleted T cells, or PBMCs.

Repertoires were generated with immunoSEQ multiplex PCR, while TCRdb's copy carries only in-frame clones and drops some. Of around 97,000 clones listed, roughly nine tenths are singletons. Unmatched junction bases numbered 1, after V lost 1 base and J lost 4 bases. The CDR3 spans 16 residues. In germline, CDR1 is SGDLS, CDR2 YYNGEE. The rearrangement links TRBV9 to TRBJ2-2, with 13 bases that match TRBD2. The sequenced sample consisted of peripheral blood. The sequence was collected from a woman at least 80 years old in a cohort sampled during active COVID-19. The DNA of the CDR3 is TGTGCCAGCAGCGTAACTAGCGGGAGGGCCACCGGGGAGCTGTTTTTT. Amino acid sequence: CASSVTSGRATGELFF.